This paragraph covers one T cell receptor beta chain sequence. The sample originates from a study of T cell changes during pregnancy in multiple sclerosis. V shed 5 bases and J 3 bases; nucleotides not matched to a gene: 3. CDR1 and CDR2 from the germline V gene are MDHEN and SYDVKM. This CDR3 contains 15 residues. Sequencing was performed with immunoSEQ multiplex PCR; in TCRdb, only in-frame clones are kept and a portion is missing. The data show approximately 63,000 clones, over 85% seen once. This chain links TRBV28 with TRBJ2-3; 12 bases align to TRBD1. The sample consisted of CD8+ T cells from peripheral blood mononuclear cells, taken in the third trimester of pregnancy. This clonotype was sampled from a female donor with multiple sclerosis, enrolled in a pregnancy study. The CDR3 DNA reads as TGTGCCAGCAGTCTGGGACAGGGGGCAACAGATACGCAGTATTTT. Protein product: CASSLGQGATDTQYF.